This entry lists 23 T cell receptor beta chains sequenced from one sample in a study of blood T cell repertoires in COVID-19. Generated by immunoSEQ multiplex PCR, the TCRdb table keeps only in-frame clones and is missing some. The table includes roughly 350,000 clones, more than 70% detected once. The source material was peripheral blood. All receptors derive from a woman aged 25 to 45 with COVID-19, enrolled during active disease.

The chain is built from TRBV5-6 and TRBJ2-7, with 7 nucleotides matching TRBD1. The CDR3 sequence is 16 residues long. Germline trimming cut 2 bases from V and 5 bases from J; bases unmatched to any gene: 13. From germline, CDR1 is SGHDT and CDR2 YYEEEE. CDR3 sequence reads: CASSFAPQGPRDEQYF. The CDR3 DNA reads TGTGCCAGCAGCTTTGCCCCACAGGGGCCCCGAGACGAGCAGTACTTC.

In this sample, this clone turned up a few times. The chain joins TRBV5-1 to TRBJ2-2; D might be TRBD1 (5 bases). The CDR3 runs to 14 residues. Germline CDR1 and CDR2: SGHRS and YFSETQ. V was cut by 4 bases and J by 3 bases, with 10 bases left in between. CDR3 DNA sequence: TGCGCCAGCAGCGTCGGACAAGACACCGGGGAGCTGTTTTTT. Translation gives CASSVGQDTGELFF.

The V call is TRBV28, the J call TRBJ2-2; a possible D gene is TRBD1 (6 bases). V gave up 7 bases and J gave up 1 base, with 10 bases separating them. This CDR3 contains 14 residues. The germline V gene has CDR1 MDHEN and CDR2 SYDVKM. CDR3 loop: CASIETGNTGELFF. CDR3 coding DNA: TGTGCCAGCATAGAGACAGGGAACACCGGGGAGCTGTTTTTT.

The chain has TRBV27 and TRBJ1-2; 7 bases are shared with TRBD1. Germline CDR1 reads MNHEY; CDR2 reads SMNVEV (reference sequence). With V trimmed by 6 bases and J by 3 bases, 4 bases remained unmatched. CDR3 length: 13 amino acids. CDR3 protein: CASSLDRDYGYTF. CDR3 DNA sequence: TGTGCCAGCAGCCTCGACAGGGACTATGGCTACACCTTC.

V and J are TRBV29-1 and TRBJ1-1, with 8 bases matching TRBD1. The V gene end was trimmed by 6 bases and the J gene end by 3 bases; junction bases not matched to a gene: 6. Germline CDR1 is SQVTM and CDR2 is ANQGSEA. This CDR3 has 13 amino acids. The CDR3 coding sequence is TGCAGCGTCGGACAGGGAGGTGACACTGAAGCTTTCTTT. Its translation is CSVGQGGDTEAFF.

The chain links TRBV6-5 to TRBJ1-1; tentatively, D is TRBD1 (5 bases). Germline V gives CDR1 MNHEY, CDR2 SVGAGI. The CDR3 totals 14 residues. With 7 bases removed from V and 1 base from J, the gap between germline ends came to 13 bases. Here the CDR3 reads CASNPIRGNTEAFF. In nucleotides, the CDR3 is TGTGCCAGCAATCCGATAAGGGGGAACACTGAAGCTTTCTTT.

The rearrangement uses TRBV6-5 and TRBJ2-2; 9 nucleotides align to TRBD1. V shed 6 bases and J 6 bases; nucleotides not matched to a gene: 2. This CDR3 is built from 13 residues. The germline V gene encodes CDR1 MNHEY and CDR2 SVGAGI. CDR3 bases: TGTGCCAGCAGGCGGACAGGGGCCGGGGAGCTGTTTTTT. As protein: CASRRTGAGELFF.

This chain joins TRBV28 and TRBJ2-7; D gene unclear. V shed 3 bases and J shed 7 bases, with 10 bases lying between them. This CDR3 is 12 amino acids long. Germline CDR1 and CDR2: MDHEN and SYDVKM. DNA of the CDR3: TGTGCCAGCAGTTTCGGCCAGGCGGAGCAGTACTTC. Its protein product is CASSFGQAEQYF.

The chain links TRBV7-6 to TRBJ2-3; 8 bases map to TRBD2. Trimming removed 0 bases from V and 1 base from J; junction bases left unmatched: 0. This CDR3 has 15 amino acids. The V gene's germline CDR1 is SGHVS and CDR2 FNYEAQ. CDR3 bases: TGTGCCAGCAGCTTAGCTAGCGGGGGCACAGATACGCAGTATTTT. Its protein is CASSLASGGTDTQYF.

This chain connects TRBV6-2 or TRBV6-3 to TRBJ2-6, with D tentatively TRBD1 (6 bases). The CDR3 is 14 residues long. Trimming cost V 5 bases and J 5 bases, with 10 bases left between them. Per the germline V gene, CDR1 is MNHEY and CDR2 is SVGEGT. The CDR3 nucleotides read TGTGCCAGCAGTACAGGGTTACGGGCCAACGTCCTGACTTTC. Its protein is CASSTGLRANVLTF.

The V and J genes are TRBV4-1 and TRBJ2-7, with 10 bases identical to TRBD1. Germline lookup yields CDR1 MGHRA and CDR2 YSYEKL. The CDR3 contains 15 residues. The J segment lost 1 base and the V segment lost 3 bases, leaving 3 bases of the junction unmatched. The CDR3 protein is CASSQTGGASYEQYF. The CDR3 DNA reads TGCGCCAGCAGCCAGACAGGGGGCGCTTCCTACGAGCAGTACTTC.

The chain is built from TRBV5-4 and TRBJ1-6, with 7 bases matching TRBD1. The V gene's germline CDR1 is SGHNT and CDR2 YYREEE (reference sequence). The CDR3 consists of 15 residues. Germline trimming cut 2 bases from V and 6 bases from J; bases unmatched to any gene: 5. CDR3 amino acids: CASSLRQGSNSPLHF. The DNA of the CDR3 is TGTGCCAGCAGCTTACGACAGGGTAGTAATTCACCCCTCCACTTT. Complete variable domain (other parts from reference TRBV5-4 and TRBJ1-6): ETGVTQSPTHLIKTRGQQVTLRCSSQSGHNTVSWYQQALGQGPQFIFQYYREEENGRGNFPPRFSGLQFPNYSSELNVNALELDDSALYLCASSLRQGSNSPLHFGNGTRLTVT.

The CDR3 DNA follows: TGTGCCAGCAGCTTAGATTTGAACAGCGGAGAGACCCAGTACTTC. Translated, it gives CASSLDLNSGETQYF. The V call is TRBV11-3, the J call TRBJ2-5; D might be TRBD2 (5 bases). The germline CDR1 and CDR2 sequences are SGHNT and YENEEA. The CDR3 is 15 amino acids. The V gene lost 0 bases and the J gene lost 4 bases, with 12 bases spanning the gap.

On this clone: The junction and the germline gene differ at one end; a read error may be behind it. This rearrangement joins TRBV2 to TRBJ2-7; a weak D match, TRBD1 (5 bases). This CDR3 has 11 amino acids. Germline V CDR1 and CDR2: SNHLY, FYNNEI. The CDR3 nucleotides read TGTGCCAGCAGTGAAAGGGGATCGGGTAACTTC. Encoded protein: CASSERGSGNF. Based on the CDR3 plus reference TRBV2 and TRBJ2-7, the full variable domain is EPEVTQTPSHQVTQMGQEVILRCVPISNHLYFYWYRQILGQKVEFLVSFYNNEISEKSEIFDDQFSVERPDGSNFTLKIRSTKLEDSAMYFCASSERGSGNFGPGTRLTVT.

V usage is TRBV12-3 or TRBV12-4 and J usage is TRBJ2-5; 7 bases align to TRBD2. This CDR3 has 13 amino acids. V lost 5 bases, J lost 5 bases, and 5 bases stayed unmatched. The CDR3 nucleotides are TGTGCCAGCAGTAGACTAGCCAGGGAGACCCAGTACTTC. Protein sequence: CASSRLARETQYF.

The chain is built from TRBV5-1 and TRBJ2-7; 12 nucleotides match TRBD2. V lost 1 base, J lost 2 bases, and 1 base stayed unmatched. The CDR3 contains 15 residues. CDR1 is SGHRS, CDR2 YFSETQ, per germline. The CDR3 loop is CASSLRTSGTYEQYF. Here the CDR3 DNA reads TGCGCCAGCAGCTTGAGGACTAGCGGGACCTACGAGCAGTACTTC. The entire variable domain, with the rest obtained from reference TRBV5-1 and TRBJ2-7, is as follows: KAGVTQTPRYLIKTRGQQVTLSCSPISGHRSVSWYQQTPGQGLQFLFEYFSETQRNKGNFPGRFSGRQFSNSRSEMNVSTLELGDSALYLCASSLRTSGTYEQYFGPGTRLTVT.

This CDR3 is CASSFRLAGASTDTQYF. The CDR3 nucleotides are TGTGCCAGCAGCTTTCGACTAGCGGGGGCGAGCACAGATACGCAGTATTTT. The genes are TRBV5-4 and TRBJ2-3, with 12 positions matching TRBD2. V shed 2 bases and J 0 bases; nucleotides not matched to a gene: 4. Germline CDR1 is SGHNT and CDR2 is YYREEE (reference sequence). This CDR3 has 17 residues.

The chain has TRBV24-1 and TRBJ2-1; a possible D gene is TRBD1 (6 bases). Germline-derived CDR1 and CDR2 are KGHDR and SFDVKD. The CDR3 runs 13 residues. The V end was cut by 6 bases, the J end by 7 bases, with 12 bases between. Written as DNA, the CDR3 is TGTGCCACCAGTTGCACAGGGTGTAATGAGCAGTTCTTC. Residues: CATSCTGCNEQFF.

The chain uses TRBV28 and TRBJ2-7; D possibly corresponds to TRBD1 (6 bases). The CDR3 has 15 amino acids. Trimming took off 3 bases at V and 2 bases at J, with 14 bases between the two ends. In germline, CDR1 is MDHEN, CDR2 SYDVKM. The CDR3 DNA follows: TGTGCCAGCAGTTTCGGGACAATCGGCGCCTACGAGCAGTACTTC. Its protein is CASSFGTIGAYEQYF. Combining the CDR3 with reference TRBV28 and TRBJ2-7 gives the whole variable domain DVKVTQSSRYLVKRTGEKVFLECVQDMDHENMFWYRQDPGLGLRLIYFSYDVKMKEKGDIPEGYSVSREKKERFSLILESASTNQTSMYLCASSFGTIGAYEQYFGPGTRLTVT.

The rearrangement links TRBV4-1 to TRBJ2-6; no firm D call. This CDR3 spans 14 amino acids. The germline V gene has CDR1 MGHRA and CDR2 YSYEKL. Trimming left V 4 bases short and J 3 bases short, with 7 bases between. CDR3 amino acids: CASSRRGGANVLTF. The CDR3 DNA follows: TGCGCCAGCAGCCGCCGCGGTGGGGCCAACGTCCTGACTTTC.

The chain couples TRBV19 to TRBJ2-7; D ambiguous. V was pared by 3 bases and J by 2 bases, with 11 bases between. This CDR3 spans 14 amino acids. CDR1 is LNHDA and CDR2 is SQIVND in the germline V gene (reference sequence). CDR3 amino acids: CASSIGDGPYEQYF. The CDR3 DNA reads TGTGCCAGTAGTATTGGAGACGGCCCCTACGAGCAGTACTTC. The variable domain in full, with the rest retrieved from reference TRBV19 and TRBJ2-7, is DGGITQSPKYLFRKEGQNVTLSCEQNLNHDAMYWYRQDPGQGLRLIYYSQIVNDFQKGDIAEGYSVSREKKESFPLTVTSAQKNPTAFYLCASSIGDGPYEQYFGPGTRLTVT.

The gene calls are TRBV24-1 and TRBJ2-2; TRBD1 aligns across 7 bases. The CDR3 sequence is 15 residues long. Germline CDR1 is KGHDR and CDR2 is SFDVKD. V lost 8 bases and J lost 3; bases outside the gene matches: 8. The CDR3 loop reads CATTNRGIYTGELFF. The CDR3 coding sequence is TGTGCCACCACTAACAGGGGAATATACACCGGGGAGCTGTTTTTT.

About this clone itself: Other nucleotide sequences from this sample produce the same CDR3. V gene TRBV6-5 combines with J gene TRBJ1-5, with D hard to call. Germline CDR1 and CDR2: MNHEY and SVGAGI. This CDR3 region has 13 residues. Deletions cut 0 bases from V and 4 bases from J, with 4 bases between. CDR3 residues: CASSYSSNQPQHF. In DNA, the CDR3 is TGTGCCAGCAGTTACTCCTCTAATCAGCCCCAGCATTTT.